The source of this T cell receptor (beta chain) is a study of blood T cell repertoires in COVID-19. For the study at large: There were acute and convalescent COVID-19 samples, and they came from the United States, Italy and Spain. PBMCs, B-cell-depleted T cells, or T cells were the source of the cDNA or gDNA that made up the material.

The germline V gene encodes CDR1 SGHRS and CDR2 YFSETQ. V shed 4 bases and J 5 bases; nucleotides not matched to a gene: 4. This CDR3 is built from 14 residues. In the original analysis: Counts of nucleated cells, estimated from reference gene primer amplification, were obtained. Sequencing used immunoSEQ multiplex PCR; TCRdb keeps in-frame clones, though not all of them. The V and J calls and the clone size are those of that table, but D and trimming were determined from the DNA. The sample includes 240,000 or so clones, roughly 86% of them seen just once. J is TRBJ2-5 and V is TRBV5-1; 11 bases are a match to TRBD2. This receptor was identified in an elderly man with acute or convalescent COVID-19. Sequencing was performed on peripheral blood. The CDR3 DNA follows: TGCGCCAGCAGCGTGACTAGCGGGGTTGAGACCCAGTACTTC. This translates into CASSVTSGVETQYF.